A single sample gave rise to the 27 T cell receptor beta chains below, sequenced in a study of regulatory T cells in long-lasting Graves disease. Time point specified: persistent/refractory GD, antithyroid drugs over 5 years with positive TRAb. RNA from PBMCs was the source of the TCR library. CDR3 regions were amplified by Arm-PCR using iRepertoire HTBI primers to build TCR beta libraries. MiXCR, applied by TCRdb to the multiplex PCR reads, yields one record per CDR3 protein. The sample has 400,000 or so distinct CDR3 sequences, 20% seen once. The sample in question was peripheral blood mononuclear cells (PBMCs), obtained when the disease was refractory, from a patient treated with antithyroid drugs. Receptor source: a female donor with Graves disease.

In this sample, this clonotype turned up a few times. The genes are TRBV6-1 and TRBJ1-1; D unclear. The CDR3 is made up of 15 amino acids. The ends were cut back, 5 bases at V and 0 bases at J, with 13 bases in the middle. CDR1 is MNHNS, CDR2 SASEGT, per germline. CDR3 sequence: CASSQELFMNTEAFF. The CDR3 nucleotides read TGTGCCAGCAGTCAGGAACTCTTTATGAACACTGAAGCTTTCTTT.

This clonotype appeared a single time. The rearrangement joins TRBV18 to TRBJ2-6; 7 positions match TRBD1. CDR3 length: 15 amino acids. Losses at the gene ends were 4 bases for V and 1 base for J; bases not matched to a gene: 1. The germline gives CDR1 KGHSH, CDR2 LQKENI. The CDR3 sequence: CASSRTGSGANVLTF. CDR3 nucleotide sequence: TGTGCCAGCTCACGGACAGGTTCTGGGGCCAACGTCCTGACTTTC.

The V call is TRBV25-1, the J call TRBJ1-5, with D possibly being TRBD1 (6 bases). V was pared by 4 bases and J by 3 bases, with 13 bases between. The CDR3 contains 15 residues. Germline V gene lookup returns CDR1 MGHDK and CDR2 SYGVNS. Here the CDR3 reads CASSGSDRFNQPQHF. The CDR3 DNA sequence: TGTGCCAGCAGTGGTTCCGACAGGTTCAATCAGCCCCAGCATTTT.

The V gene is TRBV20-1, the J gene TRBJ1-1; 8 bases match TRBD1. This CDR3 spans 11 amino acids. V shed 5 bases, J shed 10 bases, and the junction held 6 bases outside the gene matches. The germline V gene has CDR1 DFQATT and CDR2 SNEGSKA (reference sequence). The CDR3: CSAYRGGGAFF. The CDR3 DNA follows: TGCAGTGCTTACAGGGGGGGGGGAGCTTTCTTT.

This clonotype came up many times. The chain couples TRBV20-1 to TRBJ2-5; D unclear. CDR1 and CDR2 from the germline V gene are DFQATT and SNEGSKA (reference sequence). V dropped 0 bases and J dropped 5 bases, with 22 bases sitting between them. The CDR3 spans 17 residues. CDR3 bases: TGCAGTGCTAGAGATCATGGGCCCCTCACGATTGGGGAGACCCAGTACTTC. Amino acid sequence: CSARDHGPLTIGETQYF.

This clonotype was counted between two and nine times. The genes are TRBV7-8 and TRBJ2-3, with D hard to call. The length of the CDR3 is 12 residues. Germline V gene data show CDR1 as SGHVS and CDR2 as FQNEAQ. The V and J ends lost 3 bases and 4 bases respectively, with 5 bases between them. CDR3 DNA: TGTGCCAGCAGCTTGACGTCAGATACGCAGTATTTT. It specifies CASSLTSDTQYF.

The V and J genes are TRBV4-1 and TRBJ2-5, with D hard to call. The CDR3 sequence is 15 residues long. V gave up 0 bases and J gave up 5 bases, with 13 bases separating them. Germline V gene data show CDR1 as MGHRA and CDR2 as YSYEKL. CDR3 sequence reads: CASSQDRISWETQYF. The CDR3 region has the DNA TGCGCCAGCAGCCAAGATCGGATCAGTTGGGAGACCCAGTACTTC.

This clonotype was picked up many times. The rearrangement joins TRBV5-8 to TRBJ1-2; D might be TRBD1 (6 bases). Germline-derived CDR1 and CDR2 are SGHTS and YDEGEE. Trimming took 4 bases from V and 4 from J, leaving 17 bases between them. This CDR3 is built from 15 residues. CDR3 loop: CASSVGTLTTYGYTF. The DNA of the CDR3 is TGTGCCAGCAGCGTCGGGACACTGACCACCTATGGCTACACCTTC.

The rearrangement links TRBV6-1 to TRBJ1-5; D remains unclear. The CDR3 is 14 residues long. Germline-derived CDR1 and CDR2 are MNHNS and SASEGT. The germline V and J ends were trimmed by 8 bases and 0 bases, with 11 bases remaining between them. The CDR3 here is CASQAASSNQPQHF. In nucleotides, the CDR3 is TGTGCCAGCCAGGCAGCATCTAGCAATCAGCCCCAGCATTTT.

This clonotype was seen a handful of times. This sequence joins TRBV25-1 and TRBJ1-4; 7 bases fit TRBD1. The germline gives CDR1 MGHDK, CDR2 SYGVNS. The CDR3 consists of 15 residues. V was pared by 5 bases and J by 7 bases, with 10 bases of the junction left unmatched. The DNA of the CDR3 is TGTGCCAGCAGTCCCCGACAGGGAGTAGGTGAAAAACTGTTTTTT. Translated: CASSPRQGVGEKLFF.

Ten or more counts support this clonotype. The chain joins TRBV20-1 to TRBJ2-7, with no clear D. The CDR3 is 12 amino acids. V lost 1 base to trimming and J lost 2 bases, with 6 bases between them. The germline CDR1 and CDR2 sequences are DFQATT and SNEGSKA (reference sequence). CDR3 sequence reads: CSARVVPYEQYF. CDR3 coding DNA: TGCAGTGCTAGAGTGGTCCCCTACGAGCAGTACTTC.

This clonotype was picked up one time. The gene calls are TRBV19 and TRBJ1-5; 7 nucleotides match TRBD1. CDR3 length: 15 amino acids. CDR1 and CDR2 (germline): LNHDA, SQIVND (reference sequence). J was trimmed by 1 base and V by 4 bases; bases with no gene match: 4. CDR3 nucleotides: TGTGCCAGTAGTAACGGACAGGTGAGCAATCAGCCCCAGCATTTT. Encoded protein: CASSNGQVSNQPQHF.

This clonotype was counted ten times or more. The CDR3: CASSSGQGHQPQHF. For the CDR3, the DNA is TGTGCCAGCAGCTCCGGACAGGGGCATCAGCCCCAGCATTTT. The chain links TRBV5-5 to TRBJ1-5, with TRBD1 identical over 9 bases. The CDR3 consists of 14 residues. Per the germline V gene, CDR1 is SGHKS and CDR2 is YYEKEE (reference sequence). Trimming took 3 bases from V and 5 from J; bases not matched to a gene: 3.

This clonotype was recorded a few times. The chain links TRBV29-1 to TRBJ2-2, with a tentative D call TRBD2 (6 bases). The germline V gene has CDR1 SQVTM and CDR2 ANQGSEA. CDR3 length equals 12 residues. V shed 1 base and J shed 7 bases, with 7 bases lying between them. CDR3 in amino acids: CSVEGEDGELFF. The CDR3 bases are TGCAGCGTTGAAGGGGAGGACGGGGAGCTGTTTTTT.

This clonotype was observed at least ten times. V gene TRBV7-2 combines with J gene TRBJ2-7, with 8 bases aligning to TRBD1. The germline V gene encodes CDR1 SGHTA and CDR2 FQGNSA. The CDR3 spans 12 residues. V lost 2 bases, J lost 7 bases, and 1 base stayed unmatched. The CDR3 DNA reads TGTGCCAGCAGCTTAAGACAGGGGGAGCAGTACTTC. Translating it yields CASSLRQGEQYF.

This clonotype occurred a few times. The rearrangement joins TRBV6-2 or TRBV6-3 to TRBJ2-2, with 7 nucleotides matching TRBD1. Germline V gene sequence: CDR1 MNHEY, CDR2 SVGEGT. V lost 4 bases and J lost 2; bases outside the gene matches: 4. This CDR3 region has 15 residues. The CDR3 reads CASSFRDRNTGELFF. The CDR3, as DNA: TGTGCCAGCAGTTTCCGGGACAGAAACACCGGGGAGCTGTTTTTT.

The chain carries TRBV20-1 and TRBJ2-7, with 10 bases that match TRBD1. After removal of 3 bases from V and 4 bases from J, the junction contained 0 bases not matched to a gene. The CDR3 loop spans 12 amino acids. Germline V gives CDR1 DFQATT, CDR2 SNEGSKA (reference sequence). CDR3 loop: CSARDRGYEQYF. The CDR3 bases are TGCAGTGCTAGGGACAGGGGGTACGAGCAGTACTTC.

This clonotype was found many times. The J gene is TRBJ2-7, the V gene TRBV7-9; D is ambiguous. This CDR3 contains 14 residues. Germline CDR1 reads SEHNR; CDR2 reads FQNEAQ (reference sequence). The ends were cut back, 5 bases at V and 4 bases at J, with 15 bases in the middle. CDR3 amino acids: CASSPISGLYEQYF. The DNA for the CDR3 is TGTGCCAGCAGCCCTATTTCAGGCCTTTACGAGCAGTACTTC.

This clonotype occurred many times. J is TRBJ2-7 and V is TRBV6-2 or TRBV6-3; 9 bases match TRBD1. Germline loops: CDR1 MNHEY, CDR2 SVGEGT. The trim removed 8 bases at V and 4 bases at J, leaving 9 bases unmatched. The CDR3 runs to 14 residues. CDR3 sequence (DNA): TGTGCCAGCGTACAGGGGGCGAATTGGTACGAGCAGTACTTC. It yields the protein CASVQGANWYEQYF.

The CDR3 DNA is TGCAGCGTTGGCGTGGGGACGAACACCGGGGAGCTGTTTTTT. Translating gives CSVGVGTNTGELFF. The rearrangement links TRBV29-1 to TRBJ2-2; D not resolved. With 4 bases removed from V and 0 bases from J, the gap between germline ends came to 9 bases. The germline gives CDR1 SQVTM, CDR2 ANQGSEA. The CDR3 has 14 residues.

This clonotype was counted only a few times. V and J are TRBV15 and TRBJ2-7; 7 bases match TRBD2. Germline V CDR1 and CDR2: LNHNV, YYDKDF (reference sequence). The CDR3 extends over 12 amino acids. Trimming cost V 5 bases and J 3 bases; bases outside gene matches: 1. CDR3 in amino acids: CATSGDYYEQYF. For the CDR3, the DNA is TGTGCCACCAGCGGGGACTACTACGAGCAGTACTTC.

This clonotype was observed a handful of times. CDR3: CASSKGDLAGNTIYF. As DNA, the CDR3 is TGTGCCAGCAGTAAGGGGGACCTGGCTGGAAACACCATATATTTT. The chain recombines TRBV11-2 with TRBJ1-3; perhaps TRBD1 as D (6 bases). The CDR3 extends over 15 amino acids. CDR1 is SGHAT and CDR2 is FQNNGV in the germline V gene. V shed 6 bases and J shed 2 bases, with 14 bases lying between them. The whole variable domain, filled in from reference TRBV11-2 and TRBJ1-3, reads EAGVAQSPRYKIIEKRQSVAFWCNPISGHATLYWYQQILGQGPKLLIQFQNNGVVDDSQLPKDRFSAERLKGVDSTLKIQPAKLEDSAVYLCASSKGDLAGNTIYFGEGSWLTVV.

This clonotype has only a few counts. The CDR3 sequence is CASSPQVGDEKLFF. The CDR3 DNA follows: TGTGCCAGCAGTCCACAGGTGGGGGATGAAAAACTGTTTTTT. The chain uses TRBV6-1 and TRBJ1-4; TRBD1 is a possible D gene (5 bases). Deletions cut 5 bases from V and 6 bases from J, with 13 bases between. Germline CDR1 is MNHNS and CDR2 is SASEGT. The CDR3 is made up of 14 amino acids.

In this sample, this clonotype turned up many times. The gene calls are TRBV3-1 and TRBJ1-1; the D is unclear. There are 14 residues in the CDR3. CDR1 is LGHDT, CDR2 YNNKEL, per germline (reference sequence). Trimming stripped 3 bases from V and 4 bases from J, with 12 bases between. The CDR3 bases are TGTGCCAGCAGCCATATCGTGACCTCCACTGAAGCTTTCTTT. Protein: CASSHIVTSTEAFF.

V and J are TRBV7-9 and TRBJ1-3, with a weak D call TRBD1 (5 bases). Germline assignment: CDR1 SEHNR and CDR2 FQNEAQ (reference sequence). This CDR3 comprises 16 residues. V was trimmed by 1 base and J by 4 bases, leaving 14 bases between them. CDR3 nucleotides: TGTGCCAGCAGCTTAGGGGCGGGGGGAATCGGAAACACCATATATTTT. This gives the protein CASSLGAGGIGNTIYF.

This clonotype was counted many times. The rearrangement links TRBV6-9 to TRBJ2-7, with D possibly being TRBD2 (6 bases). Trimming took 3 bases from V and 6 from J, leaving 9 bases between them. The germline CDR1 and CDR2 sequences are MNHGY and SVAAGI. This CDR3 region has 12 residues. The CDR3 DNA follows: TGTGCCAGCAGTTACGGGGGTCTCGAGCAGTACTTC. Amino acids: CASSYGGLEQYF.

This clonotype was picked up a small number of times. V and J are TRBV3-1 and TRBJ2-7; D gene uncertain. CDR3 length: 14 amino acids. Germline V lookup: CDR1 LGHDT, CDR2 YNNKEL (reference sequence). V was pared by 4 bases and J by 6 bases, with 16 bases between. This CDR3 reads CASSPSFGRAEQYF. The CDR3 bases are TGTGCCAGCAGCCCCTCCTTTGGCCGCGCCGAGCAGTACTTC.